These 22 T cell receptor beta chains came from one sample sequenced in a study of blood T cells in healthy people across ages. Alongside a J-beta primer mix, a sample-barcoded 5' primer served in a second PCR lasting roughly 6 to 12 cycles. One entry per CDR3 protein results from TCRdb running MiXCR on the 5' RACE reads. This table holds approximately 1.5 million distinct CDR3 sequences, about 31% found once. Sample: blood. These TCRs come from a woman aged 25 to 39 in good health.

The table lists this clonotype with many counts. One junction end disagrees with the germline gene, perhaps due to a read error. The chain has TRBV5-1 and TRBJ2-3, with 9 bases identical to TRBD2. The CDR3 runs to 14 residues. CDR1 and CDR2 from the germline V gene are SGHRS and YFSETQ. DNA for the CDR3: TGTGCCAGCAGCTTCGGCGGGGGGGCAGATACGCAGTATTTT. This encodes CASSFGGGADTQYF.

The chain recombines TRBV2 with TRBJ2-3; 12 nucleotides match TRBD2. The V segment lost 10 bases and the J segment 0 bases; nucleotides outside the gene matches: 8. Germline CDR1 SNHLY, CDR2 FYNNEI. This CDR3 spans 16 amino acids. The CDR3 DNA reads TGTGCCACCTCACTAGCGGGGGGCCCCAGCACAGATACGCAGTATTTT. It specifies CATSLAGGPSTDTQYF.

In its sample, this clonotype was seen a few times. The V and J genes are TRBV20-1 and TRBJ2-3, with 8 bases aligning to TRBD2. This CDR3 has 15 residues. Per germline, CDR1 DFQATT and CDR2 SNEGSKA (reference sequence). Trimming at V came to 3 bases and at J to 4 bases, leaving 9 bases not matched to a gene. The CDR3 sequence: CSASGAAGAADTQYF. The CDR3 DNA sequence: TGCAGTGCTAGCGGAGCAGCGGGAGCCGCAGATACGCAGTATTTT.

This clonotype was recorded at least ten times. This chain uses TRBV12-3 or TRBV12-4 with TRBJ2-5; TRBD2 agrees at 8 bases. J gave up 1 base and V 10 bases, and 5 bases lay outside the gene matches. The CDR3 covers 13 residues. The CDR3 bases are TGTGCCACCTCCGGGGGGGCCCAAGAGACCCAGTACTTC. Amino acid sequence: CATSGGAQETQYF.

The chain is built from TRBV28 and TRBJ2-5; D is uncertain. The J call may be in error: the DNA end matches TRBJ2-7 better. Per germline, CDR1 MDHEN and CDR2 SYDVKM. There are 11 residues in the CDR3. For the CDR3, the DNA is TGTGCCAGCAGTTTTTACAACGAGCAGTACTTC. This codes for CASSFYNEQYF.

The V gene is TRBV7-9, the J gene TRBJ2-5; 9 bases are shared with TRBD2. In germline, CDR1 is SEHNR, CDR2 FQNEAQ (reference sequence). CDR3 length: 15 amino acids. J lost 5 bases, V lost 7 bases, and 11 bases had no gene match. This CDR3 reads CASTAGSGSGETQYF. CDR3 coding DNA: TGTGCCAGCACCGCGGGTAGCGGGAGCGGGGAGACCCAGTACTTC. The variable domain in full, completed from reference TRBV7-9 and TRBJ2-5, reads DTGVSQNPRHKITKRGQNVTFRCDPISEHNRLYWYRQTLGQGPEFLTYFQNEAQLEKSRLLSDRFSAERPKGSFSTLEIQRTEQGDSAMYLCASTAGSGSGETQYFGPGTRLLVL.

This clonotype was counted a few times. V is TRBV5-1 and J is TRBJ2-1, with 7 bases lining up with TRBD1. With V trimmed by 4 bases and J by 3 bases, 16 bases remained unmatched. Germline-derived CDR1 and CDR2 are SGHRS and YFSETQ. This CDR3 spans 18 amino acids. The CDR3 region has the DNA TGCGCCAGCAGCCAACTGACCCCCGACAGGGAATTCTACAATGAGCAGTTCTTC. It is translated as CASSQLTPDREFYNEQFF. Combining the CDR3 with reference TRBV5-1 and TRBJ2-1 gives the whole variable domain KAGVTQTPRYLIKTRGQQVTLSCSPISGHRSVSWYQQTPGQGLQFLFEYFSETQRNKGNFPGRFSGRQFSNSRSEMNVSTLELGDSALYLCASSQLTPDREFYNEQFFGPGTRLTVL.

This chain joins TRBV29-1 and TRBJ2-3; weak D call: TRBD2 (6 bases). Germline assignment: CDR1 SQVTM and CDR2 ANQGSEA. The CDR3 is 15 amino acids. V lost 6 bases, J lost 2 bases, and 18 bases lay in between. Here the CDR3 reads CSVLGLLKNTDTQYF. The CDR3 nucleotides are TGCAGCGTGCTGGGACTCCTGAAAAACACAGATACGCAGTATTTT.

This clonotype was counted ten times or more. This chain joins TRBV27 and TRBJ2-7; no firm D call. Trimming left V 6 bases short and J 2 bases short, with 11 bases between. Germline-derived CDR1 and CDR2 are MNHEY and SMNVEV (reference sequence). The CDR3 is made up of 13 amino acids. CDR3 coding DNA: TGTGCCAGCAGCCCGGCAGAAGCCTACGAGCAGTACTTC. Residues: CASSPAEAYEQYF.

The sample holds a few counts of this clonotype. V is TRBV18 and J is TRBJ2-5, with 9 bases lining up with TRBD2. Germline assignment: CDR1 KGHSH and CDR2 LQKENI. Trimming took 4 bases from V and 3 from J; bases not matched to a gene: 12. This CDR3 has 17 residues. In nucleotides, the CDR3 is TGTGCCAGCTCACTCTCGCCCCGTCGCGGGGGGGAAGAGACCCAGTACTTC. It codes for CASSLSPRRGGEETQYF.

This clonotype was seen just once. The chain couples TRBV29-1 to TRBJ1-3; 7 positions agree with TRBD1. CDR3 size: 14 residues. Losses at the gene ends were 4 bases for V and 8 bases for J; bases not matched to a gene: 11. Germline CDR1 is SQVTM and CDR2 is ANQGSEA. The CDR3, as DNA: TGCAGCGTTGCCCCGACAGGGAGGGGAGACACCATATATTTT. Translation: CSVAPTGRGDTIYF.

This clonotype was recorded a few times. This CDR3 reads CASSFPSGGREQFF. The CDR3 region has the DNA TGCGCCAGCAGCTTCCCTAGCGGGGGCCGGGAGCAGTTCTTC. The chain employs TRBV5-1 and TRBJ2-1, with TRBD2 matching 10 bases. J lost 10 bases, V lost 2 bases, and 6 bases had no gene match. There are 14 residues in the CDR3. Germline V CDR1 and CDR2: SGHRS, YFSETQ.

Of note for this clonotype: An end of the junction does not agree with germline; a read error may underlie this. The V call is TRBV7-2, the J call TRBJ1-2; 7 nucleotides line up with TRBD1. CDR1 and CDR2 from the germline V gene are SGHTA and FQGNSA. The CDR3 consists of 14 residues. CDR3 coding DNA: TGTGCCAGCAGCTCAACACAGGGGAACTGTGGCTACACCTTC. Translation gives CASSSTQGNCGYTF.

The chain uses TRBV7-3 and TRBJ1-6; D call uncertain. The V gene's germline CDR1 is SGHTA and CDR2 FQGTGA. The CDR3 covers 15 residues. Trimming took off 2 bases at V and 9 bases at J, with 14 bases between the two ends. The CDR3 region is CASSLGSRLGSPLHF. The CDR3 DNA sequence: TGTGCCAGCAGCTTAGGCTCCAGGTTGGGTTCACCCCTCCACTTT.

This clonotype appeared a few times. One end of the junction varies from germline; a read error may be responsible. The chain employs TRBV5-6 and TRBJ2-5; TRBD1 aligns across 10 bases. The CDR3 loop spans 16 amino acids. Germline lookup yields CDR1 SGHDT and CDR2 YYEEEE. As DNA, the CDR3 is TGTGCCAGCAGCTCGGTGGGACAGGGGAAAACGTACGAGCAGTACTTT. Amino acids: CASSSVGQGKTYEQYF. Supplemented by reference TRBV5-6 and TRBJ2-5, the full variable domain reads DAGVTQSPTHLIKTRGQQVTLRCSPKSGHDTVSWYQQALGQGPQFIFQYYEEEERQRGNFPDRFSGHQFPNYSSELNVNALLLGDSALYLCASSSVGQGKTYEQYFGPGTRLLVL.

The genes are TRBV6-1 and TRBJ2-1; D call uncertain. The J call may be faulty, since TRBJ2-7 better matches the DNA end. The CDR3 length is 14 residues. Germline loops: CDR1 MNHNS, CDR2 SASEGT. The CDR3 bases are TGTGCCAGCAGTGCTATCCCGTCCTACAGTGAGCAGTACTTC. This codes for CASSAIPSYSEQYF.

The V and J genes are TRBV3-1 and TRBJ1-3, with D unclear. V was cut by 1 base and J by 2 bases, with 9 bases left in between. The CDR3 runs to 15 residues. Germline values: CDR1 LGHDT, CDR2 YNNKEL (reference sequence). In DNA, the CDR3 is TGTGCCAGCAGCCAAGCTTGGAGGCCTGGAAACACCATATATTTT. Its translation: CASSQAWRPGNTIYF.

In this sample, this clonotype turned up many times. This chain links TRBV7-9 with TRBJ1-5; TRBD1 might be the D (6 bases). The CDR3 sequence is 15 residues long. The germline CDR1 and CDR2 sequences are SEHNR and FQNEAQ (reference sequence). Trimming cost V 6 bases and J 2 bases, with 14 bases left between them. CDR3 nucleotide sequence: TGTGCCAGCAGTTCTCAGGGGTGGGGCAATCAGCCCCAGCATTTT. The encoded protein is CASSSQGWGNQPQHF.

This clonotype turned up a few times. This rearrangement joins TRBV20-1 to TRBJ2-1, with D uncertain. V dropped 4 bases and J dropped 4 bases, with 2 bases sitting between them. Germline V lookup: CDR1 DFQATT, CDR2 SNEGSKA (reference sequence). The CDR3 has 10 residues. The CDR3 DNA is TGCAGTGCTATTTACAATGAGCAGTTCTTC. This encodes CSAIYNEQFF.

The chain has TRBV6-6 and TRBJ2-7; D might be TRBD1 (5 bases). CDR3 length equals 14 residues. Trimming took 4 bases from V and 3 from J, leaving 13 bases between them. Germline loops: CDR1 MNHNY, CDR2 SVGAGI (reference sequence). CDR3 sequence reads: CASSSHQGGYEQYF. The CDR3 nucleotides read TGTGCCAGCAGTTCCCATCAGGGTGGCTACGAGCAGTACTTC.

CDR3 sequence (DNA): TGTGCCAGCAGCTTCGCTAGCGGGAATTGGGATGAGCAGTTCTTC. Translating it yields CASSFASGNWDEQFF. The V and J genes are TRBV7-9 and TRBJ2-1; 9 bases map to TRBD2. V was pared by 3 bases and J by 8 bases, with 8 bases of the junction left unmatched. The germline CDR1 and CDR2 sequences are SEHNR and FQNEAQ (reference sequence). The CDR3 runs 15 residues.

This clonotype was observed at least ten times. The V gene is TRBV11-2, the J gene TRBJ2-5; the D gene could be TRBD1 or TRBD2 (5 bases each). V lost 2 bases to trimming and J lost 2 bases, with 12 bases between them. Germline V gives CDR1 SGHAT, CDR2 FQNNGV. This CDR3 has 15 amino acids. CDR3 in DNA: TGTGCCAGCAGCTTAAGAGGGGTAGGACAAGAGACCCAGTACTTC. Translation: CASSLRGVGQETQYF. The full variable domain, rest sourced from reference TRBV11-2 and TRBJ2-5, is EAGVAQSPRYKIIEKRQSVAFWCNPISGHATLYWYQQILGQGPKLLIQFQNNGVVDDSQLPKDRFSAERLKGVDSTLKIQPAKLEDSAVYLCASSLRGVGQETQYFGPGTRLLVL.